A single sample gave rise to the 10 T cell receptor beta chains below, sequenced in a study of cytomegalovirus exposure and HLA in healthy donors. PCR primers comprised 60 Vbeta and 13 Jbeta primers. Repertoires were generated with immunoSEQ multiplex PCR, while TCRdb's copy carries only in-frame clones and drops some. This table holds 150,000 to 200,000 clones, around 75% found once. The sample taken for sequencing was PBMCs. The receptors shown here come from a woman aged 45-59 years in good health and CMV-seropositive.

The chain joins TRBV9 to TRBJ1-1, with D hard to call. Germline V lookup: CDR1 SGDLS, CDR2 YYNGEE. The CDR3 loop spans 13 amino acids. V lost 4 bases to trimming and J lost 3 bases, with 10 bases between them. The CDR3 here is CASSPQSHTEAFF. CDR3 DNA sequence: TGTGCCAGCAGCCCCCAAAGCCACACTGAAGCTTTCTTT.

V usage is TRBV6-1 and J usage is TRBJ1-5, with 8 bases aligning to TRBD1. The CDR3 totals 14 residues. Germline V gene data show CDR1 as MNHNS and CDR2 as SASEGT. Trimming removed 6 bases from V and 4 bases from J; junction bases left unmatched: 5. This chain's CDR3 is CASRTTGVNQPQHF. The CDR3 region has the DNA TGTGCCAGCAGGACGACAGGGGTGAATCAGCCCCAGCATTTT.

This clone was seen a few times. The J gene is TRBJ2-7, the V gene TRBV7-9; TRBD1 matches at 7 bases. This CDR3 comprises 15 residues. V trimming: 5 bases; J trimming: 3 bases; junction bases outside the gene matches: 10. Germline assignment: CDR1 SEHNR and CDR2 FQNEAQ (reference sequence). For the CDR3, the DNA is TGTGCCAGCAGCGGACGCCGGGACAGCAACTACGAGCAGTACTTC. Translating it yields CASSGRRDSNYEQYF.

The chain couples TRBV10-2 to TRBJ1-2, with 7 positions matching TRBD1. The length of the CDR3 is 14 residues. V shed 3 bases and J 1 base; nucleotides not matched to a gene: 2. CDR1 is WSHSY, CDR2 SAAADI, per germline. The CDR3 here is CASSEGTDNYGYTF. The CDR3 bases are TGCGCCAGCAGTGAAGGGACAGATAACTATGGCTACACCTTC.

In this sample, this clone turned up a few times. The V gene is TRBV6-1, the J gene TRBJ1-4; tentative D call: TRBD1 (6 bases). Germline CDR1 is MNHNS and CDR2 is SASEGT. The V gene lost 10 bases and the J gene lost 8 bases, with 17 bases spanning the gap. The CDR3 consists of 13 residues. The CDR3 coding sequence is TGTGCCACCGAGGGGGTATATCGAGAAAAACTGTTTTTT. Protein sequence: CATEGVYREKLFF.

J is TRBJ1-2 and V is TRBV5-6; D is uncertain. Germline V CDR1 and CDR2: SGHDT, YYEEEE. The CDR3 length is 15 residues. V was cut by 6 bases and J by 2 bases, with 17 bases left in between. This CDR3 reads CASTQDGPVNYGYTF. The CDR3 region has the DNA TGTGCCAGCACCCAAGATGGGCCAGTCAACTATGGCTACACCTTC.

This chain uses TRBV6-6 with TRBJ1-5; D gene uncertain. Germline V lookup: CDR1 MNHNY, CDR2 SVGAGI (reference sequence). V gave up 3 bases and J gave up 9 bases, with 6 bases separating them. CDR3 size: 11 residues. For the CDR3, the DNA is TGTGCCAGCAGTTATCTCGGGCCCCAGCATTTT. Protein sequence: CASSYLGPQHF.

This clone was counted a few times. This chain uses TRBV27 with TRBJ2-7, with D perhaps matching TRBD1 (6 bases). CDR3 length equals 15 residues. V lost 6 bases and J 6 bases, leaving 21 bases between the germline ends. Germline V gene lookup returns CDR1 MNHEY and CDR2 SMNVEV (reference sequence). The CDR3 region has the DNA TGTGCCAGCAGCACGAGTGTCAGTGGGGGCCCCGAGCAGTACTTC. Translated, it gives CASSTSVSGGPEQYF.

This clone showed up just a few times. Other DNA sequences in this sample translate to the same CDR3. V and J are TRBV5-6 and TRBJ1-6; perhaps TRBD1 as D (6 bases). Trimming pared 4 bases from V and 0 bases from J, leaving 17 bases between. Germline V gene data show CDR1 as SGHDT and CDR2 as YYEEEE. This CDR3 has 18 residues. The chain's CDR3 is CASSPGQSLSSYNSPLHF. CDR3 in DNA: TGTGCCAGCAGCCCCGGACAGAGCCTTAGCTCCTATAATTCACCCCTCCACTTT.

This CDR3 is CASSFPGAGGDDEQFF. CDR3 nucleotides: TGTGCCAGCAGCTTCCCTGGGGCGGGGGGGGACGATGAGCAGTTCTTC. V and J are TRBV5-4 and TRBJ2-1; the match to TRBD2 covers 9 bases. J was trimmed by 8 bases and V by 2 bases; bases with no gene match: 11. CDR1 and CDR2 (germline): SGHNT, YYREEE (reference sequence). This CDR3 region has 16 residues.